The entry below gives a single TCR beta chain sequence along with its context. The data are from a study of blood T cell repertoires in COVID-19. Sequencing was performed with immunoSEQ multiplex PCR; in TCRdb, only in-frame clones are kept and a portion is missing. This repertoire shows about 40,000 clones, around 83% found once; its top ten account for 2.6%. V was cut by 0 bases and J by 0 bases, with 16 bases left in between. The germline V gene encodes CDR1 SGHRS and CDR2 YFSETQ. The CDR3 is 18 amino acids. This sequence joins TRBV5-1 and TRBJ1-3, with no clear D. The receptor was derived from a woman aged 60 to 75 with acute or convalescent COVID-19. The sample consisted of peripheral blood. This CDR3 is CASSLGPSGIISGNTIYF. CDR3 nucleotide sequence: TGCGCCAGCAGCTTGGGCCCCTCGGGTATTATCTCTGGAAACACCATATATTTT. The full variable domain, in which reference TRBV5-1 and TRBJ1-3 provide the parts outside the CDR3, is KAGVTQTPRYLIKTRGQQVTLSCSPISGHRSVSWYQQTPGQGLQFLFEYFSETQRNKGNFPGRFSGRQFSNSRSEMNVSTLELGDSALYLCASSLGPSGIISGNTIYFGEGSWLTVV.